This T cell receptor beta chain is from a study of metastatic and nonmetastatic thyroid tumors (dated by TCRdb to 2019 to 2021). Regarding the study in general: The researchers compared repertoires between peripheral blood samples and tumor or nodule tissue samples from patients with malignant or benign thyroid disease. Study-level results and caveats: In both blood and tumor samples, malignant tumors were reported to have significantly higher TCR beta diversity than benign nodules.

No treatment had been received by any patient before thyroid surgery. Using T-cell receptor beta sequencing, the researchers looked back retrospectively at clinical samples from patients, gathered between about 2012 and 2018. This clone was detected ten times or more. Its antigen remains unidentified. No base-level quality is on record; no much larger clone is a single base apart. The library was prepared using PCR. The run used an Illumina HiSeq 4000. High-throughput sequencing was used to profile the CDR3 region of the TCR beta-chain in every patient. The paper's processing steps were these. Drawing on CDR3 differences between clinicopathological groups, the researchers built a classifier meant to tell apart patients with distant-metastatic papillary thyroid cancer. The Shannon index was used to assess repertoire diversity, and the Morisita-Horn index was used to assess tumor-blood repertoire similarity. The public reads were reprocessed in TCRdb via fastp at Q25 and MiXCR, keeping in-frame beta chains. These V and J calls derive from TCRdb rather than the authors' analysis. The sample profile shows tens of thousands of clones; roughly 11% of them were found once. Around a quarter of the sample lies in the top ten.

The source material was blood. The clonotype originates from a female donor with papillary thyroid cancer or a benign thyroid nodule (not recorded which). Some clones in this sample may be carry-over from other donors' samples.

The DNA sequence is TGTGCCAGCAGCAGGACAGGGTTTAGGGACACTGAAGCTTTCTTT. Translated, this is CASSRTGFRDTEAFF. The chain is encoded by TRBV5-5 joined to TRBJ1-1; 8 central nucleotides agree with TRBD1. The cysteine opens and the phenylalanine closes a CDR3 of 15 amino acids. This entry keeps only the CDR3 DNA: 45 bases, framed from base 1. The junction shows trimming of 4 bases on V and 3 bases on J, and the gene matches do not reach 8 bases of it. CDR1 and CDR2, looked up from the germline V gene (reference sequence), are SGHKS and YYEKEE.